A single sample gave rise to the 8 T cell receptor beta chains below, sequenced in a study of shared clonotypes between healthy human individuals (dated by TCRdb to the early 2020s). Library preparation employed the immunoSEQ multiplex PCR assay. In its TCRdb copy, this immuneACCESS table keeps in-frame sequences only and misses some clones. Where compared with another copy, unresolved V genes explain less than half of these, and the others have no known cause. The sample records approximately 980,000 clones, roughly 72% of which are singletons. The ten most abundant clones make up about 1.5% of the sample. The sample comprised memory CD4+ T cells sorted from blood. The cell subset or site label, as the study defines it: CD45RA-negative fraction. The source of these receptors is a young man in good health.

The chain employs TRBV18 and TRBJ2-3, with TRBD2 matching 9 bases. This CDR3 spans 17 amino acids. Germline CDR1 reads KGHSH; CDR2 reads LQKENI. J lost 1 base, V lost 0 bases, and 5 bases had no gene match. The CDR3 DNA sequence: TGTGCCAGCTCACCACCGCCTAGCGGGGTTCGCACAGATACGCAGTATTTT. It specifies CASSPPPSGVRTDTQYF.

CDR3 region: CASTGLDTQYF. The CDR3 nucleotides read TGTGCCAGCACGGGGCTTGATACGCAGTATTTT. The V gene is TRBV6-6, the J gene TRBJ2-3, with D perhaps matching TRBD1 or TRBD2 (5 bases each). The CDR3 sequence is 11 residues long. Deletions cut 7 bases from V and 6 bases from J, with 8 bases between. Per the germline V gene, CDR1 is MNHNY and CDR2 is SVGAGI (reference sequence).

This clone appeared once. CDR3 sequence: CAWSGQLSGNTIYF. CDR3 sequence (DNA): TGTGCCTGGAGTGGACAGCTCTCTGGAAACACCATATATTTT. The chain joins TRBV30 to TRBJ1-3; perhaps TRBD1 as D (5 bases). CDR1 and CDR2 (germline): GTSNPN, SVGIG (reference sequence). Between the trimmed V and J ends, which lost 1 base and 0 bases, there was a span of 7 bases. The CDR3 runs to 14 residues.

The chain employs TRBV6-1 and TRBJ2-3, with no clear D. Germline V gene data show CDR1 as MNHNS and CDR2 as SASEGT. V lost 3 bases and J lost 1, with 11 bases in between. This CDR3 has 15 residues. The CDR3 loop is CASSDLTARTDTQYF. The CDR3 nucleotides are TGTGCCAGCAGTGATCTCACCGCCCGCACAGATACGCAGTATTTT.

This chain uses TRBV18 with TRBJ2-6; D ambiguous. Trimming took 5 bases from V and 0 from J, leaving 14 bases between them. The CDR3 is 17 amino acids. Germline lookup yields CDR1 KGHSH and CDR2 LQKENI. The CDR3 sequence is CASSTALQISGANVLTF. The CDR3 DNA sequence: TGTGCCAGCTCAACGGCTTTACAGATCTCTGGGGCCAACGTCCTGACTTTC.

The V gene is TRBV2, the J gene TRBJ2-4, with 7 positions matching TRBD1. There are 14 residues in the CDR3. CDR1 is SNHLY, CDR2 FYNNEI, per germline. V shed 8 bases, J shed 0 bases, and the junction held 4 bases outside the gene matches. CDR3 protein: CASLAGGAKNIQYF. In DNA form, the CDR3 reads TGTGCCAGCCTTGCAGGGGGAGCCAAAAACATTCAGTACTTC.

J is TRBJ1-5 and V is TRBV5-1; the D is unclear. Trimming cost V 4 bases and J 2 bases, with 10 bases left between them. The CDR3 extends over 14 amino acids. Germline-derived CDR1 and CDR2 are SGHRS and YFSETQ. DNA for the CDR3: TGCGCCAGCAGCCCCAAGGGAGGCAATCAGCCCCAGCATTTT. It is translated as CASSPKGGNQPQHF.

The chain combines TRBV7-2 with TRBJ1-6, with D possibly being TRBD1 (6 bases). The CDR3 has 13 amino acids. Germline V gene data show CDR1 as SGHTA and CDR2 as FQGNSA. The V end was cut by 0 bases, the J end by 13 bases, with 10 bases between. CDR3 protein: CASSLAGGFPLHF. The CDR3 DNA sequence: TGTGCCAGCAGCTTAGCAGGGGGATTCCCCCTCCACTTT.